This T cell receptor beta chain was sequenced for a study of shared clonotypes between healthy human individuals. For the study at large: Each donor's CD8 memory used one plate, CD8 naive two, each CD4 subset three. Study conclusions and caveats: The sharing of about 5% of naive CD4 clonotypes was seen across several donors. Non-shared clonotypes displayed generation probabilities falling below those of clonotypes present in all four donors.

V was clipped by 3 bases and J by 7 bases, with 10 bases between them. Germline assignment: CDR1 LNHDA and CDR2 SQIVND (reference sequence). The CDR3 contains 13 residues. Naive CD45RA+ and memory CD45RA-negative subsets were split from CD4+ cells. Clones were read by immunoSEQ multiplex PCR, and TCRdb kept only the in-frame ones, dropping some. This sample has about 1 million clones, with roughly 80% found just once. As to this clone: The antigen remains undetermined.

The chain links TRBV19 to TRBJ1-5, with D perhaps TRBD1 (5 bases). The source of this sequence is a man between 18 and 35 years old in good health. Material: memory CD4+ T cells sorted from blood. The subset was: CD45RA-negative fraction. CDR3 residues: CASSMGRAQPQHF. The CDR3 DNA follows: TGTGCCAGTAGTATGGGCAGGGCCCAGCCCCAGCATTTT.